These T cell receptor beta chains were read from a single sample in a study of OX40 agonist ivuxolimab in advanced cancers. Here immunoSEQ multiplex PCR was the method, and the copy in TCRdb shows in-frame clones only, minus some. The table lists more than 5,500 clones, 80% to 85% of them singletons. Material: CD4+ or CD8+ T cells sorted from blood, obtained in a trial of the OX40 agonist ivuxolimab. Source of these receptors: an adult with an advanced solid tumor such as melanoma, head and neck, liver or kidney cancer. Each CDR3 is given with its conserved first and last residue. D genes are given only for firm matches. A row's size may be missing; if present it is once, few, many or a size class.

j_call | clone_size | v_call | d_call | cdr3_aa | cdr3_nt
TRBJ2-1 | . | TRBV27 | TRBD1 | CASSSQDRETYNEQFF | TGTGCCAGCAGCTCTCAGGACAGGGAAACCTACAATGAGCAGTTCTTC
TRBJ1-3 | . | TRBV9 | . | CASSVGGASGNTIYF | TGTGCCAGCAGCGTAGGGGGGGCCTCTGGAAACACCATATATTTT
TRBJ2-2 | . | TRBV10-3 | . | CAIRLNHLGELFF | TGTGCCATCAGACTCAACCACCTCGGGGAGCTGTTTTTT
TRBJ2-2 | . | TRBV29-1 | TRBD1 | CSVVGQSGELFF | TGCAGCGTTGTGGGACAGTCCGGGGAGCTGTTTTTT
TRBJ2-3 | . | TRBV5-6 | . | CASSLKGRRNTDTQYF | TGTGCCAGCAGCTTGAAGGGGAGACGGAACACAGATACGCAGTATTTT
TRBJ2-1 | . | TRBV5-1 | . | CASSSYLGGSSYNEQFF | TGCGCCAGCAGCTCCTACCTTGGGGGTTCCTCCTACAATGAGCAGTTCTTC
TRBJ2-7 | . | TRBV11-2 | . | CASSISYEQYF | TGTGCCAGCAGCATATCCTACGAGCAGTACTTC
TRBJ1-1 | . | TRBV27 | TRBD1 | CASGGDRVTEAFF | TGTGCCAGCGGAGGTGACAGGGTCACTGAAGCTTTCTTT
TRBJ2-7 | . | TRBV29-1 | . | CSVAAGYPYEQYF | TGCAGCGTTGCGGCAGGGTATCCCTACGAGCAGTACTTC
TRBJ1-1 | . | TRBV10-3 | . | CAISEFGGPGGTEAFF | TGTGCCATCAGTGAGTTCGGGGGCCCTGGGGGCACTGAAGCTTTCTTT
TRBJ1-2 | . | TRBV2 | . | CASSEALTDAISYGYTF | TGTGCCAGCAGTGAAGCGCTGACGGATGCCATTTCCTATGGCTACACCTTC
TRBJ2-1 | . | TRBV10-3 | TRBD2 | CAISEGGDLYNEQFF | TGTGCCATCAGTGAGGGGGGGGACCTCTACAATGAGCAGTTCTTC
TRBJ1-5 | . | TRBV7-2 | . | CASSLARQNNQPQHF | TGTGCCAGCAGCTTAGCGCGGCAGAACAATCAGCCCCAGCATTTT
TRBJ2-7 | few | TRBV28 | TRBD1 | CASTSRGQGQYF | TGTGCCAGCACCTCGCGGGGACAGGGGCAGTACTTC
TRBJ2-1 | . | TRBV21-1 | . | CASSKPPGGLERGDYNEQFF | TGTGCCAGCAGCAAACCCCCAGGAGGGCTAGAGCGGGGAGATTACAATGAGCAGTTCTTC
TRBJ2-5 | . | TRBV4-1 | TRBD2 | CASSQDIPGGGGKTQYF | TGCGCCAGCAGCCAAGATATCCCTGGCGGGGGGGGGAAGACCCAGTACTTC
TRBJ1-5 | . | TRBV19 | . | CASTRRGQRVNQPQHF | TGTGCCAGTACCCGACGCGGGCAGCGGGTCAATCAGCCCCAGCATTTT
TRBJ2-7 | . | TRBV27 | TRBD2 | CASSLAGGLYEQYF | TGTGCCAGCAGTTTGGCGGGAGGGCTCTACGAGCAGTACTTC
TRBJ1-2 | . | TRBV6-1 | . | CASSAGQTGGYGYTF | TGTGCCAGCAGTGCCGGACAGACCGGGGGTTATGGCTACACCTTC
TRBJ1-1 | . | TRBV14 | . | CASSQDYNFNTEAFF | TGTGCCAGCAGCCAAGATTACAATTTTAACACTGAAGCTTTCTTT
TRBJ1-5 | few | TRBV12-5 | . | CASGPASNNQPQHF | TGTGCTAGTGGTCCGGCATCCAACAATCAGCCCCAGCATTTT
TRBJ2-4 | . | TRBV2 | . | CASSGGTLAKNIQYF | TGTGCCAGCAGTGGGGGAACCCTAGCCAAAAACATTCAGTACTTC
TRBJ2-1 | . | TRBV30 | TRBD2 | CALTSGRRNEQFF | TGTGCCTTGACTAGCGGGCGAAGGAATGAGCAGTTCTTC
TRBJ2-7 | . | TRBV28 | TRBD1 | CAIGQGGYEQYF | TGTGCTATCGGACAGGGAGGCTACGAGCAGTACTTC
TRBJ1-2 | . | TRBV9 | TRBD1 | CASSATGQGNYGYTF | TGTGCCAGCAGCGCTACGGGACAGGGTAACTATGGCTACACCTTC
TRBJ2-7 | . | TRBV9 | . | CASSEEQKPYEQYF | TGTGCCAGCAGCGAAGAGCAAAAGCCCTACGAGCAGTACTTC
TRBJ2-5 | few | TRBV4-1 | . | CASSQAVTQETQYF | TGCGCCAGCAGCCAAGCGGTGACACAAGAGACCCAGTACTTC
TRBJ1-1 | . | TRBV5-4 | . | CASSLYPPGAEAFF | TGTGCCAGCAGCTTGTACCCCCCGGGTGCTGAAGCTTTCTTT
TRBJ2-7 | . | TRBV4-2 | . | CASSQDSGAGTLSYEQYF | TGTGCCAGCAGCCAAGATTCCGGGGCGGGGACACTCTCCTACGAGCAGTACTTC
TRBJ1-5 | . | TRBV27 | . | CASKDRLSNQPQHF | TGTGCCAGCAAGGACAGACTCAGCAATCAGCCCCAGCATTTT
TRBJ1-1 | . | TRBV7-9 | . | CASSHVEGLTEAFF | TGTGCCAGCAGCCACGTGGAGGGTTTGACTGAAGCTTTCTTT